This TCR beta chain emerged from a study of response to subunit inactivated influenza vaccine. TCRdb reanalysed the RT-PCR reads using MiXCR and keeps one entry per CDR3 protein. This repertoire shows 400,000 to 650,000 distinct CDR3 sequences, less than 7.5% found once; its top ten account for around 14%. The CDR3 extends over 16 amino acids. With 8 bases removed from V and 3 bases from J, the gap between germline ends came to 22 bases. The rearrangement links TRBV12-3 or TRBV12-4 to TRBJ1-2; D possibly corresponds to TRBD1 (6 bases). The sequence derives from a man between 50 and 70 years old who received an inactivated influenza vaccine. The starting material was PBMCs from blood, obtained roughly 24 months after vaccination. The CDR3, as DNA: TGTGCCAGCGATGACAGGAGAAAGGACAGAGACTATGGCTACACCTTC. It encodes CASDDRRKDRDYGYTF.